This is a list of T cell receptor beta chains from one sample in a study of shared clonotypes between healthy human individuals. Here immunoSEQ multiplex PCR was the method, and the copy in TCRdb shows in-frame clones only, minus some. The data contain around 450,000 clones, about 76% of them singletons. The sample was PBMCs. The receptors shown here come from a woman between 35 and 50 years old in good health. Some clones in this sample may be carry-over from other donors' samples. Each CDR3 is given with its conserved first and last residue. The order of the fields is D gene, clone size, V gene, J gene, CDR3 DNA, CDR3 protein. The D gene is left open where the match is weak. The size of a clone is reported for some rows only, either as once, few or many, or as a class for expanded clones.

d_gene: .
abundance: .
v_gene: TRBV7-2
j_gene: TRBJ2-1
CDR3nt: TGTGCCAGCAGCTCCCCGAGGAGGGCAGCCTACAATGAGCAGTTCTTC
CDR3aa: CASSSPRRAAYNEQFF

d_gene: .
abundance: .
v_gene: TRBV28
j_gene: TRBJ1-5
CDR3nt: TGTGCCAGCAGTTTATTCAGTCGGGCAGGGGCTACGGGGAACAATCAGCCCCAGCATTTT
CDR3aa: CASSLFSRAGATGNNQPQHF

d_gene: TRBD1
abundance: .
v_gene: TRBV28
j_gene: TRBJ2-7
CDR3nt: TGTGCCAGCAGTTTACTATCGTCGGGGGACAGGTGGAACGAGCAGTACTTC
CDR3aa: CASSLLSSGDRWNEQYF

d_gene: TRBD2
abundance: once
v_gene: TRBV7-8
j_gene: TRBJ2-3
CDR3nt: TGTGCCAGCAGCTTAGGTGCGCTAGCGGGAGGCACAGATACGCAGTATTTT
CDR3aa: CASSLGALAGGTDTQYF

d_gene: TRBD1
abundance: few
v_gene: TRBV9
j_gene: TRBJ1-2
CDR3nt: TGTGCCAGCAGCGTAGGGACAGGCGAGTTGGGCGGCTACACCTTC
CDR3aa: CASSVGTGELGGYTF

d_gene: .
abundance: .
v_gene: TRBV7-9
j_gene: TRBJ2-1
CDR3nt: TGTGCCAGCAGCATGCAGGTAAATGAGCAGTTCTTC
CDR3aa: CASSMQVNEQFF

d_gene: .
abundance: once
v_gene: TRBV7-9
j_gene: TRBJ1-3
CDR3nt: TGTGCCAGCAGCCGAGTACAGTCTGGAAACACCATATATTTT
CDR3aa: CASSRVQSGNTIYF

d_gene: .
abundance: .
v_gene: TRBV10-3
j_gene: TRBJ2-1
CDR3nt: TGTGCCATCACCCCGAGTAACGGGGAACCCTACAATGAGCAGTTCTTC
CDR3aa: CAITPSNGEPYNEQFF

d_gene: .
abundance: .
v_gene: TRBV15
j_gene: TRBJ1-2
CDR3nt: TGTGCCACCAGCAGAGATTTTCCGGGGGCTCTCTATGGCTACACCTTC
CDR3aa: CATSRDFPGALYGYTF

d_gene: .
abundance: .
v_gene: TRBV5-1
j_gene: TRBJ1-2
CDR3nt: TGCGCCAGCAGCTTGGATTTCAGGACAGAAGGCTACACCTTC
CDR3aa: CASSLDFRTEGYTF

d_gene: .
abundance: .
v_gene: TRBV19
j_gene: TRBJ2-3
CDR3nt: TGTGCCAGTAGGAGGGCAGCAGCGACAGATACGCAGTATTTT
CDR3aa: CASRRAAATDTQYF

d_gene: TRBD2
abundance: few
v_gene: TRBV29-1
j_gene: TRBJ2-7
CDR3nt: TGCAGCGCCGCCCTGGGCGGGAGTGTTTCCTACGAGCAGTACTTC
CDR3aa: CSAALGGSVSYEQYF

d_gene: .
abundance: .
v_gene: TRBV7-3
j_gene: TRBJ2-3
CDR3nt: TGTGCCAGCAGCCAGGGTTATGAGACAGATACGCAGTATTTT
CDR3aa: CASSQGYETDTQYF

d_gene: .
abundance: .
v_gene: TRBV18
j_gene: TRBJ2-3
CDR3nt: TGTGCCAGCTCACCACGGATCGCCCGGAAGGACAAACCGGAGTTCACTAGCACAGATACGCAGTATTTT
CDR3aa: CASSPRIARKDKPEFTSTDTQYF

d_gene: TRBD2
abundance: .
v_gene: TRBV15
j_gene: TRBJ2-1
CDR3nt: TGTGCCACCAGCACCCCGACTAGCGGGTCCTACAATGAGCAGTTCTTC
CDR3aa: CATSTPTSGSYNEQFF

d_gene: TRBD1
abundance: .
v_gene: TRBV5-5
j_gene: TRBJ1-1
CDR3nt: TGTGCCAGCAGCTCCGGACAGGGCAACATGAACACTGAAGCTTTCTTT
CDR3aa: CASSSGQGNMNTEAFF

d_gene: .
abundance: .
v_gene: TRBV7-9
j_gene: TRBJ1-3
CDR3nt: TGTGCCAGCAGCTCTCAGACGGCTCCTGGAAACACCATATATTTT
CDR3aa: CASSSQTAPGNTIYF

d_gene: .
abundance: .
v_gene: TRBV6-9
j_gene: TRBJ2-6
CDR3nt: TGTGCCAGCAGGCTACTCAACGTCCTGACTTTC
CDR3aa: CASRLLNVLTF

d_gene: .
abundance: .
v_gene: TRBV7-9
j_gene: TRBJ2-7
CDR3nt: TGTGCCAGCAGCTTAAGATCCTACGAGCAGTACTTC
CDR3aa: CASSLRSYEQYF

d_gene: TRBD1
abundance: .
v_gene: TRBV18
j_gene: TRBJ1-2
CDR3nt: TGTGCCAGCTCACCTAACCGGTGGACAGGGGAGTACGGCTACACCTTC
CDR3aa: CASSPNRWTGEYGYTF

d_gene: TRBD1
abundance: .
v_gene: TRBV5-4
j_gene: TRBJ1-2
CDR3nt: TGTGCCAGCAGCTTGGCTGGGACAGGGTGGGACTATGGCTACACCTTC
CDR3aa: CASSLAGTGWDYGYTF

d_gene: TRBD2
abundance: .
v_gene: TRBV27
j_gene: TRBJ2-1
CDR3nt: TGTGCCAGCAGTTCGGGACTAGCGGCTTACAATGAGCAGTTCTTC
CDR3aa: CASSSGLAAYNEQFF

d_gene: TRBD1
abundance: .
v_gene: TRBV27
j_gene: TRBJ2-7
CDR3nt: TGTGCCAGCAGTTCCCCGGGGCGGGACAGGTACGAGCAGTACTTC
CDR3aa: CASSSPGRDRYEQYF

d_gene: .
abundance: .
v_gene: TRBV7-9
j_gene: TRBJ2-3
CDR3nt: TGTGCCAGCAGCTTATTGGGAGATACGCAGTATTTT
CDR3aa: CASSLLGDTQYF

d_gene: TRBD1
abundance: .
v_gene: TRBV2
j_gene: TRBJ2-2
CDR3nt: TGTGCCAGCAGCGCGGACAGGGCGGACACCGGGGAGCTGTTTTTT
CDR3aa: CASSADRADTGELFF

d_gene: TRBD1
abundance: .
v_gene: TRBV2
j_gene: TRBJ1-2
CDR3nt: TGTGCCAGCAGGGCGGGACAGGGTATTGGCTACACCTTC
CDR3aa: CASRAGQGIGYTF

d_gene: .
abundance: few
v_gene: TRBV27
j_gene: TRBJ1-1
CDR3nt: TGTGCCAGCAGTCCCTGGACGGACAGCGACATGAACACTGAAGCTTTCTTT
CDR3aa: CASSPWTDSDMNTEAFF

d_gene: .
abundance: many
v_gene: TRBV19
j_gene: TRBJ2-1
CDR3nt: TGTGCCACCCGTGGGCGAGGATACAATGAGCAGTTCTTC
CDR3aa: CATRGRGYNEQFF

d_gene: .
abundance: .
v_gene: TRBV14
j_gene: TRBJ2-7
CDR3nt: TGTGCCAGCAGCCAAGGGGCACGGGAGCAGTACTTC
CDR3aa: CASSQGAREQYF

d_gene: TRBD2
abundance: .
v_gene: TRBV5-4
j_gene: TRBJ2-1
CDR3nt: TGTGCCAGCAGCTTGGGACTAGCGGCGTACAATGAGCAGTTCTTC
CDR3aa: CASSLGLAAYNEQFF

d_gene: .
abundance: .
v_gene: TRBV15
j_gene: TRBJ1-1
CDR3nt: TGTGCCACCAGCAGAGATTTGGCGAGGACTGAAGCTTTCTTT
CDR3aa: CATSRDLARTEAFF

d_gene: .
abundance: .
v_gene: TRBV19
j_gene: TRBJ1-5
CDR3nt: TGTGCCAGTAGTATAGGATGGGACAAACCATATAGCAATCAGCCCCAGCATTTT
CDR3aa: CASSIGWDKPYSNQPQHF

d_gene: .
abundance: .
v_gene: TRBV2
j_gene: TRBJ2-3
CDR3nt: TGTGCCAGCAGCGGAGTTAGTGGGGCGGGGGATACGCAGTATTTT
CDR3aa: CASSGVSGAGDTQYF

d_gene: .
abundance: .
v_gene: TRBV28
j_gene: TRBJ1-4
CDR3nt: TGTGCCAGCAGCCGTTATCAGGGTAATGAAAAACTGTTTTTT
CDR3aa: CASSRYQGNEKLFF

d_gene: .
abundance: once
v_gene: TRBV5-4
j_gene: TRBJ2-7
CDR3nt: TGTGCCAGCAAGCAGTATGACGAGCAGTACTTC
CDR3aa: CASKQYDEQYF

d_gene: .
abundance: .
v_gene: TRBV7-3
j_gene: TRBJ2-1
CDR3nt: TGTGCCAGCAGCTTAAGCTTGGGGGCGCATAGTTATGAGCAGTTCTTC
CDR3aa: CASSLSLGAHSYEQFF

d_gene: .
abundance: .
v_gene: TRBV6-5
j_gene: TRBJ1-5
CDR3nt: TGTGCCAGCAGTTACTCTTACACAGGGCTCGATCAGCCCCAGCATTTT
CDR3aa: CASSYSYTGLDQPQHF

d_gene: TRBD1
abundance: .
v_gene: TRBV30
j_gene: TRBJ2-5
CDR3nt: TGTGCCTGGAGTGTACCACGGACAGGCCAAGAGACCCAGTACTTC
CDR3aa: CAWSVPRTGQETQYF

d_gene: .
abundance: .
v_gene: TRBV2
j_gene: TRBJ1-2
CDR3nt: TGTGCCAGCAGGGAAGGAGACAGGCCCTTTTATGGCTACACCTTC
CDR3aa: CASREGDRPFYGYTF

d_gene: .
abundance: .
v_gene: TRBV13
j_gene: TRBJ2-6
CDR3nt: TGTGCCAGCACTCGGTCCGGGGCCAACGTCCTGACTTTC
CDR3aa: CASTRSGANVLTF

d_gene: .
abundance: many
v_gene: TRBV7-9
j_gene: TRBJ2-2
CDR3nt: TGTGCCAGCAGCCCTCATACAATAGGGGAGCTGTTTTTT
CDR3aa: CASSPHTIGELFF

d_gene: .
abundance: .
v_gene: TRBV27
j_gene: TRBJ1-1
CDR3nt: TGTGCCAGCAGTTTATACCCGCGGGGTACTGAAGCTTTCTTT
CDR3aa: CASSLYPRGTEAFF

d_gene: TRBD2
abundance: .
v_gene: TRBV19
j_gene: TRBJ2-1
CDR3nt: TGTGCCAGTAGTCAGGATGCGACTAGCTGGGGGCAGTTCTTC
CDR3aa: CASSQDATSWGQFF

d_gene: TRBD1
abundance: .
v_gene: TRBV28
j_gene: TRBJ1-1
CDR3nt: TGTGCCAGCACCAGGGACAGGGTGACTGAAGCTTTCTTT
CDR3aa: CASTRDRVTEAFF

d_gene: .
abundance: .
v_gene: TRBV28
j_gene: TRBJ1-1
CDR3nt: TGTGCCAGTTCCCGGACACAGCATAACACTGAAGCTTTCTTT
CDR3aa: CASSRTQHNTEAFF

d_gene: .
abundance: .
v_gene: TRBV19
j_gene: TRBJ2-7
CDR3nt: TGTGCCAGTTGCCTACAGGGTAGCGACGAGCAGTACTTC
CDR3aa: CASCLQGSDEQYF

d_gene: TRBD2
abundance: .
v_gene: TRBV5-4
j_gene: TRBJ2-3
CDR3nt: TGTGCCAGCAGCGGCACTAGCGGCACAGATACGCAGTATTTT
CDR3aa: CASSGTSGTDTQYF

d_gene: .
abundance: .
v_gene: TRBV14
j_gene: TRBJ2-2
CDR3nt: TGTGCCAGCCAAGGCAGCCTGAGCACCGGGGAGCTGTTTTTT
CDR3aa: CASQGSLSTGELFF

d_gene: TRBD1
abundance: .
v_gene: TRBV27
j_gene: TRBJ2-7
CDR3nt: TGTGCCAGCAGCCCGGGACAGGGGGCGGCCGGCTCCTACGAGCAGTACTTC
CDR3aa: CASSPGQGAAGSYEQYF

d_gene: .
abundance: .
v_gene: TRBV5-4
j_gene: TRBJ2-7
CDR3nt: TGTGCCAGCAGCGGGGTGACTAGTTTGGGCGAGCAGTACTTC
CDR3aa: CASSGVTSLGEQYF

d_gene: TRBD1
abundance: many
v_gene: TRBV13
j_gene: TRBJ2-1
CDR3nt: TGTGCCAGCAGCTCTCTGGACAGGAGCTCCTACAATGAGCAGTTCTTC
CDR3aa: CASSSLDRSSYNEQFF

d_gene: TRBD2
abundance: .
v_gene: TRBV9
j_gene: TRBJ2-3
CDR3nt: TGTGCCAGCAGCCTAGCGGGAGGTTTGGATACGCAGTATTTT
CDR3aa: CASSLAGGLDTQYF

d_gene: TRBD2
abundance: few
v_gene: TRBV11-2
j_gene: TRBJ2-2
CDR3nt: TGTGCCAGCAGCCGACTAGCGGGAGGCACCGGGGAGCTGTTTTTT
CDR3aa: CASSRLAGGTGELFF

d_gene: .
abundance: .
v_gene: TRBV6-6
j_gene: TRBJ1-1
CDR3nt: TGTGCCAGCAGTCAAACTTCCACTGAAGCTTTCTTT
CDR3aa: CASSQTSTEAFF

d_gene: .
abundance: few
v_gene: TRBV6-1
j_gene: TRBJ1-2
CDR3nt: TGTGCCAGCAGTGGCCGACCAGTCCGGGTCTATGGCTACACCTTC
CDR3aa: CASSGRPVRVYGYTF

d_gene: .
abundance: .
v_gene: TRBV30
j_gene: TRBJ1-1
CDR3nt: TGTGCCTGCCCCACAGATTCGAACACTGAAGCTTTCTTT
CDR3aa: CACPTDSNTEAFF